This T cell receptor beta chain was identified during a study of blood T cell repertoires in COVID-19. This CDR3 region has 14 residues. Per germline, CDR1 SGHAT and CDR2 FQDESV (reference sequence). V was shortened by 2 bases and J by 9 bases, with 14 bases between the two germline ends. Per the original data handling: It was from reference gene primer amplification that nucleated cell counts were estimated. Sequenced by immunoSEQ multiplex PCR; TCRdb stores in-frame clones only, minus some. For V, J and clone size, that table is used; D and trimming come from the DNA. The sample contains approximately 150,000 clones, approximately 73% of which appear only once.

The receptor's source is a man aged 60 to 75 with acute or convalescent COVID-19. The genes are TRBV11-1 and TRBJ2-1, with D maybe TRBD1 (6 bases). Input material: peripheral blood. This CDR3 is CASSLPLQGREQFF. The DNA for the CDR3 is TGTGCCAGCAGCTTACCGCTACAGGGTCGTGAGCAGTTCTTC.